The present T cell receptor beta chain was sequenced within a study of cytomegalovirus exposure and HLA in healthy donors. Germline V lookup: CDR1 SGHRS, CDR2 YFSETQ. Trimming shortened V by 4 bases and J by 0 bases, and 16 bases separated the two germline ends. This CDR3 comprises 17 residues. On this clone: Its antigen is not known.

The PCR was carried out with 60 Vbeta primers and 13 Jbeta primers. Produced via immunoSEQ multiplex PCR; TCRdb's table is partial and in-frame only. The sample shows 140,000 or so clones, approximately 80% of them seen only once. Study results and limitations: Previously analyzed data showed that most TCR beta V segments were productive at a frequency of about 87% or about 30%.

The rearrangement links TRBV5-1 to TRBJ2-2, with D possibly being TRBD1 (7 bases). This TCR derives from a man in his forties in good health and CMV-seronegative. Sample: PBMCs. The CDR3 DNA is TGCGCCAGCAGCCCTAGGGGGCCGGGGGCGAACACCGGGGAGCTGTTTTTT. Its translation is CASSPRGPGANTGELFF. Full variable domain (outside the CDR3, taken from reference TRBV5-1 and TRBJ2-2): KAGVTQTPRYLIKTRGQQVTLSCSPISGHRSVSWYQQTPGQGLQFLFEYFSETQRNKGNFPGRFSGRQFSNSRSEMNVSTLELGDSALYLCASSPRGPGANTGELFFGEGSRLTVL.